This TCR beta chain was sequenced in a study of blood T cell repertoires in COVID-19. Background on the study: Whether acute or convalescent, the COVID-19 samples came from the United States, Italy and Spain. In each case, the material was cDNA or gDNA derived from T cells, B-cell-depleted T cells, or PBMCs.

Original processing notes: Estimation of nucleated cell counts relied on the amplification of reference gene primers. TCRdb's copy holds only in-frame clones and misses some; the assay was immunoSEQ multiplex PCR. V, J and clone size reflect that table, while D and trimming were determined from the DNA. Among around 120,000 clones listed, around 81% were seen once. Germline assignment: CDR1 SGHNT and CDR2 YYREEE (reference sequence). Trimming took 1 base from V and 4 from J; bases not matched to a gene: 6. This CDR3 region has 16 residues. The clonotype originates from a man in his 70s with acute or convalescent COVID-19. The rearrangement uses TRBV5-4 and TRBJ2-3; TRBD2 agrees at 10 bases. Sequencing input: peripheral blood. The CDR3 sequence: CASSLRLAGGADTQYF. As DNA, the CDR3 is TGTGCCAGCAGCTTGCGGTTAGCGGGGGGTGCAGATACGCAGTATTTT. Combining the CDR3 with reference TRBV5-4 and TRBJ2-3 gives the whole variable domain ETGVTQSPTHLIKTRGQQVTLRCSSQSGHNTVSWYQQALGQGPQFIFQYYREEENGRGNFPPRFSGLQFPNYSSELNVNALELDDSALYLCASSLRLAGGADTQYFGPGTRLTVL.